Following are 8 T cell receptor beta chains from one sample sequenced in a study of blood T cell repertoires in COVID-19. The table came from immunoSEQ multiplex PCR; TCRdb's copy has only in-frame clones and leaves some out. The table shows 140,000 to 150,000 clones, with around 84% occurring only once. Input material: peripheral blood. The receptors originated from a human donor in a cohort sampled during active COVID-19.

The J gene is TRBJ2-1, the V gene TRBV5-1; possible D gene TRBD2, 6 bases. Trimming cost V 3 bases and J 4 bases, with 14 bases left between them. The germline V gene encodes CDR1 SGHRS and CDR2 YFSETQ. The CDR3 length is 15 residues. CDR3 bases: TGCGCCAGCAGCTGGAGGGGAATGTATTACAATGAGCAGTTCTTC. This sequence encodes CASSWRGMYYNEQFF.

This chain connects TRBV4-3 to TRBJ2-5, with D maybe TRBD1 (5 bases). V dropped 1 base and J dropped 5 bases, with 14 bases sitting between them. CDR3 size: 15 residues. Germline V gene sequence: CDR1 LGHNA, CDR2 YSLEER. As DNA, the CDR3 is TGCGCCAGCAGCCAAGGTGCCAGGGCACGGGAGACCCAGTACTTC. It translates to CASSQGARARETQYF.

The chain carries TRBV3-1 (or the pseudogene TRBV3-2) and TRBJ1-6, with 9 bases identical to TRBD1. The CDR3 sequence is 17 residues long. The germline gives CDR1 LGHDT, CDR2 YNNKEL (reference sequence). Losses at the gene ends were 3 bases for V and 9 bases for J; bases not matched to a gene: 12. The CDR3 region is CASSQGAPGQGGSPLHF. The DNA of the CDR3 is TGTGCCAGCAGCCAGGGGGCTCCGGGACAGGGAGGTTCACCCCTCCACTTT.

CDR3 loop: CASSLRDRGDNEQFF. The CDR3 nucleotides are TGTGCCAGCAGCCTTCGGGACAGGGGGGACAATGAGCAGTTCTTC. V and J are TRBV3-1 (or the pseudogene TRBV3-2) and TRBJ2-1; 11 bases match TRBD1. Per the germline V gene, CDR1 is LGHDT and CDR2 is YNNKEL (reference sequence). The V gene end was trimmed by 4 bases and the J gene end by 5 bases; junction bases not matched to a gene: 4. The CDR3 length is 15 residues.

The J gene is TRBJ2-6, the V gene TRBV25-1, with D unclear. This CDR3 is 12 amino acids long. Germline loops: CDR1 MGHDK, CDR2 SYGVNS. Trimming took 6 bases from V and 4 from J, leaving 4 bases between them. As DNA, the CDR3 is TGTGCCAGCAGCGGGGGGGCCAACGTCCTGACTTTC. This gives the protein CASSGGANVLTF.

This chain links TRBV5-4 with TRBJ2-5, with 10 bases that match TRBD2. This CDR3 comprises 16 residues. CDR1 and CDR2 from the germline V gene are SGHNT and YYREEE (reference sequence). V lost 4 bases, J lost 7 bases, and 13 bases stayed unmatched. The chain's CDR3 is CASSPPSGGAVRTQYF. The CDR3, as DNA: TGTGCCAGCAGCCCGCCGAGCGGGGGGGCCGTTCGGACCCAGTACTTC.

V and J are TRBV20-1 and TRBJ2-7; 7 nucleotides line up with TRBD1. With 3 bases clipped from V and 2 bases from J, the junction kept 13 bases outside the gene matches. CDR1 DFQATT and CDR2 SNEGSKA come from the germline V gene (reference sequence). This CDR3 comprises 16 residues. CDR3 protein: CSASGAGQGVAYEQYF. The CDR3 nucleotides read TGCAGTGCTAGTGGTGCCGGCCAGGGGGTTGCCTACGAGCAGTACTTC.

This clone was detected a few times. The chain employs TRBV7-9 and TRBJ1-1; TRBD1 matches at 7 bases. Germline V gene lookup returns CDR1 SEHNR and CDR2 FQNEAQ (reference sequence). Trimming cost V 5 bases and J 6 bases; bases outside gene matches: 9. CDR3 length: 14 residues. CDR3 loop: CASSAGQTGAEAFF. The CDR3, as DNA: TGTGCCAGCAGCGCGGGACAGACTGGGGCTGAAGCTTTCTTT.